What follows is one T cell receptor beta chain and its context. Its antigen is as yet unknown. Documented treatment: approximately 11-day PBMC culture with coronavirus spike peptide pools or control peptides (ViraFEST assay). This specimen comes from a study of vaccination and CD4 T cells after COVID-19. CDR1 DFQATT and CDR2 SNEGSKA come from the germline V gene (reference sequence). V was pared by 3 bases and J by 0 bases, with 7 bases between. The CDR3 spans 13 residues. The assay that was used to sequence DNA from cultured CD4+ T cells was the Oncomine TCR Beta short-read assay. Genomic DNA was isolated from cultured CD4+ T cells. From the PCR reads, TCRdb called clonotypes with MiXCR, one entry per CDR3 protein. The table shows approximately 15,000 distinct CDR3 sequences, with roughly 51% occurring only once. Study results and caveats: Among reactive clones from convalescent patients, a median 86.3% appeared only post-vaccination.

Sequenced sample: CD4+ T cells from blood, cultured in vitro. This chain links TRBV20-1 with TRBJ2-3, with D hard to call. This clonotype was obtained from a human donor who had recovered from COVID-19. CDR3 in amino acids: CSASETSTDTQYF. CDR3 nucleotide sequence: TGCAGTGCTAGTGAGACAAGCACAGATACGCAGTATTTT.